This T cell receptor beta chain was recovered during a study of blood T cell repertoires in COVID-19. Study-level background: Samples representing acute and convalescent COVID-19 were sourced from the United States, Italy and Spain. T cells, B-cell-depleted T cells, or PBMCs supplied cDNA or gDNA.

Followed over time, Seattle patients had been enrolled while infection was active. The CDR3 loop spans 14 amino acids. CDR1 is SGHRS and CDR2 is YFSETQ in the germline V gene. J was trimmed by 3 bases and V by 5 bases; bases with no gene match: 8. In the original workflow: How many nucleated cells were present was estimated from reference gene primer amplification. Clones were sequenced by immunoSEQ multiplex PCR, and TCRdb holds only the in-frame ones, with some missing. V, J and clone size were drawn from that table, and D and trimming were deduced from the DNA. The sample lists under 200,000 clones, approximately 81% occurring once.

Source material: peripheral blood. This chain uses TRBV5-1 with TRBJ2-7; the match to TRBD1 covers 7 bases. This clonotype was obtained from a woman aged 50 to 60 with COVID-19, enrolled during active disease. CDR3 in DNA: TGCGCCAGCAGTCGACCGGGACAGAACTACGAGCAGTACTTC. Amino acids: CASSRPGQNYEQYF.